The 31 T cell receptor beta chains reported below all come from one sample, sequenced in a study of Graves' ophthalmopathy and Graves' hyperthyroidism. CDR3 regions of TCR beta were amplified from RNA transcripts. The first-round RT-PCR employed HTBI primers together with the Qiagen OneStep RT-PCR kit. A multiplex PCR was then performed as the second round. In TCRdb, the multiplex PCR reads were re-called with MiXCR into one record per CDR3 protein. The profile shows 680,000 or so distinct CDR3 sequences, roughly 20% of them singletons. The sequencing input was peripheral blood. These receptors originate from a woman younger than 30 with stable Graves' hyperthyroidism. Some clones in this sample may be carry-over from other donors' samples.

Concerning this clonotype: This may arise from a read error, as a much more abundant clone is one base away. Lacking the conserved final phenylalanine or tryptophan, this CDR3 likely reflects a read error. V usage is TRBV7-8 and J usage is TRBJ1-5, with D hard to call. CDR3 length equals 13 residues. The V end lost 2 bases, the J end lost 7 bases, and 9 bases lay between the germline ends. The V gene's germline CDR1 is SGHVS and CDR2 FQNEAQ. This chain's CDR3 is CASSLLWLQPQHV. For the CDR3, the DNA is TGTGCCAGCAGCTTACTGTGGTTGCAGCCCCAGCATGTT.

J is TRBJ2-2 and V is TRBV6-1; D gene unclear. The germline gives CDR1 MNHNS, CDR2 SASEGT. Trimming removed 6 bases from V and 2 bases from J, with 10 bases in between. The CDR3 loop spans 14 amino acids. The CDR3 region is CASSSTKNTGELFF. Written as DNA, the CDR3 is TGTGCCAGCAGCTCGACAAAAAACACCGGGGAGCTGTTTTTT.

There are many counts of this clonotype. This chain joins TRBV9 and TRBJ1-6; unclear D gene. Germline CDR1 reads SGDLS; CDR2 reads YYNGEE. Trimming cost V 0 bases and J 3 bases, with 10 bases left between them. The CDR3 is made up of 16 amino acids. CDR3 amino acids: CASSVAGGGYNSPLHF. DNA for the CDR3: TGTGCCAGCAGCGTAGCAGGAGGCGGCTATAATTCACCCCTCCACTTT. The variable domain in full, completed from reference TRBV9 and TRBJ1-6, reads DSGVTQTPKHLITATGQRVTLRCSPRSGDLSVYWYQQSLDQGLQFLIQYYNGEERAKGNILERFSAQQFPDLHSELNLSSLELGDSALYFCASSVAGGGYNSPLHFGNGTRLTVT.

The CDR3 spells CASSPRGGAGGSEQYF. The CDR3 DNA is TGTGCCAGCTCACCCCGGGGGGGAGCGGGAGGCTCCGAGCAGTACTTC. This chain joins TRBV18 and TRBJ2-7, with TRBD2 identical over 9 bases. The CDR3 spans 16 residues. Germline-derived CDR1 and CDR2 are KGHSH and LQKENI. V lost 3 bases, J lost 6 bases, and 12 bases stayed unmatched. The variable domain in full, with the rest retrieved from reference TRBV18 and TRBJ2-7, is NAGVMQNPRHLVRRRGQEARLRCSPMKGHSHVYWYRQLPEEGLKFMVYLQKENIIDESGMPKERFSAEFPKEGPSILRIQQVVRGDSAAYFCASSPRGGAGGSEQYFGPGTRLTVT.

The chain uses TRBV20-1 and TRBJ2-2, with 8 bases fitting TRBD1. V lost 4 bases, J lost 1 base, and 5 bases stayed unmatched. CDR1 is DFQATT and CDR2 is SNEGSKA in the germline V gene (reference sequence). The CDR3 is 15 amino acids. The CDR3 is CSAIRQGRNTGELFF. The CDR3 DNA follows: TGCAGTGCTATCCGACAGGGGCGGAACACCGGGGAGCTGTTTTTT.

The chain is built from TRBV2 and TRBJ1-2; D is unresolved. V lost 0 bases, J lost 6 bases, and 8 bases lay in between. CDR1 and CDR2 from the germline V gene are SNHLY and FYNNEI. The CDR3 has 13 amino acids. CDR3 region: CASSEARVHGYTF. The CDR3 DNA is TGTGCCAGCAGTGAAGCAAGGGTCCATGGCTACACCTTC.

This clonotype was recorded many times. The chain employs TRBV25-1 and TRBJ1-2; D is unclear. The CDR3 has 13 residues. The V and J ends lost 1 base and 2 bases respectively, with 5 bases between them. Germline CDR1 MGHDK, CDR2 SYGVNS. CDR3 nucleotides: TGTGCCAGCAGTGAATTTGCGAACTATGGCTACACCTTC. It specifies CASSEFANYGYTF.

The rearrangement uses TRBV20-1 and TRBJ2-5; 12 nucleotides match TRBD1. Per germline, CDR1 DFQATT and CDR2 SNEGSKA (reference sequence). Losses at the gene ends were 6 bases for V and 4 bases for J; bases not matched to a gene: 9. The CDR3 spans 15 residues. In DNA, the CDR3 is TGCAGTGCATCTACCGGGACAGGGGGCCGAGAGACCCAGTACTTC. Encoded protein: CSASTGTGGRETQYF.

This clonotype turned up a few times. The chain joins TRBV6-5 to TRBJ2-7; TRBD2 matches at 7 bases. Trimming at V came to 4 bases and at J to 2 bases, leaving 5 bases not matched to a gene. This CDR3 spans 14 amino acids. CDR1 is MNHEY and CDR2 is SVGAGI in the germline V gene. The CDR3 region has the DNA TGTGCCAGCAGTTCCTACGGACTAGCCTACGAGCAGTACTTC. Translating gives CASSSYGLAYEQYF.

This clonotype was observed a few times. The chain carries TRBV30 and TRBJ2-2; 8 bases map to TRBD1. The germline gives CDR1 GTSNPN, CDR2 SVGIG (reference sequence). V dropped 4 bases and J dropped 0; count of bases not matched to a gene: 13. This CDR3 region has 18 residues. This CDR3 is CAWTKTGAGFANTGELFF. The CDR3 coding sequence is TGTGCCTGGACAAAGACAGGGGCAGGGTTCGCGAACACCGGGGAGCTGTTTTTT.

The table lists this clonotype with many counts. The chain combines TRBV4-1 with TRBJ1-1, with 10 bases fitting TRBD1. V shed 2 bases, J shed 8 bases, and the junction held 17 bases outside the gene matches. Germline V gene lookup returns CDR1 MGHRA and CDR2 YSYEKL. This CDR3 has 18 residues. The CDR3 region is CASSQSRQGANGDFEAFF. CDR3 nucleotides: TGCGCCAGCAGCCAATCAAGACAGGGGGCCAACGGGGATTTCGAAGCTTTCTTT.

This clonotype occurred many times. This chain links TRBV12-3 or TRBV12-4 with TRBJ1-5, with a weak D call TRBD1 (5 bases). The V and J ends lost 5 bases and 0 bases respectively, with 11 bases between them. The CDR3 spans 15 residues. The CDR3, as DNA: TGTGCCAGCAGTACCGGAGGGGATAGCAATCAGCCCCAGCATTTT. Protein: CASSTGGDSNQPQHF.

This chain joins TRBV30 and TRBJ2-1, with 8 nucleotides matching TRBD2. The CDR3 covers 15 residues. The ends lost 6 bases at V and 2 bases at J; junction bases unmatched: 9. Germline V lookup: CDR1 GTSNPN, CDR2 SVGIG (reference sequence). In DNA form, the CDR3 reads TGTGCCTGCGGCCCGGGGGGGGGACCCTACAATGAGCAGTTCTTC. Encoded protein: CACGPGGGPYNEQFF.

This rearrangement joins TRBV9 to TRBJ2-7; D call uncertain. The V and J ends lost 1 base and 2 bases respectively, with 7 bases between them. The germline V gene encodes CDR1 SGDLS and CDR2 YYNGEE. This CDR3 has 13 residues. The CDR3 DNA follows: TGTGCCAGCAGCGTAAGTGCTACCTACGAGCAGTACTTC. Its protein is CASSVSATYEQYF.

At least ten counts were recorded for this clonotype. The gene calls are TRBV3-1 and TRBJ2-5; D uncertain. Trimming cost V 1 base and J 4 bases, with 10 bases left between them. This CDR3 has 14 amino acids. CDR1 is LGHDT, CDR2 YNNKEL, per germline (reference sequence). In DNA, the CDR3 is TGTGCCAGCAGCCAAGTTCACAGTGGAGAGACCCAGTACTTC. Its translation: CASSQVHSGETQYF.

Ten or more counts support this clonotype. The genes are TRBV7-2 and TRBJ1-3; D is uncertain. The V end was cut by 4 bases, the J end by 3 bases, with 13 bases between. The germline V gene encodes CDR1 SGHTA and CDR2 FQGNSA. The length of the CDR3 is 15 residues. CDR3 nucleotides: TGTGCCAGCAGCTCGGCACAGCTAAGTGGAAACACCATATATTTT. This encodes CASSSAQLSGNTIYF.

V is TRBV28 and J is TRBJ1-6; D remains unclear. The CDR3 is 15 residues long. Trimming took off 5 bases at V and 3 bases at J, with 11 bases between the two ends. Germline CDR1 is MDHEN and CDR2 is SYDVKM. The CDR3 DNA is TGTGCCAGCAGTCCGCAGCCGATCTATAATTCACCCCTCCACTTT. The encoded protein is CASSPQPIYNSPLHF.

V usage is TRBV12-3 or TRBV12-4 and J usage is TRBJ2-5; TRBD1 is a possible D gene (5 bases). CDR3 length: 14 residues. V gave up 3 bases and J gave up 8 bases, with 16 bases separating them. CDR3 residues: CASSFRVGLGTQYF. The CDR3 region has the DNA TGTGCCAGCAGTTTCCGCGTGGGGCTAGGCACCCAGTACTTC.

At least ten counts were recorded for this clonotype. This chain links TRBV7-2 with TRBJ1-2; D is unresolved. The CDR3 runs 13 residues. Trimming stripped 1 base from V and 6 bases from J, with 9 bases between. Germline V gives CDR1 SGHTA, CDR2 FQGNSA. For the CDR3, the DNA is TGTGCCAGCAGCTTAGGCACTCTTAATGGCTACACCTTC. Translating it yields CASSLGTLNGYTF. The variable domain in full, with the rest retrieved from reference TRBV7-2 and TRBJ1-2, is GAGVSQSPSNKVTEKGKDVELRCDPISGHTALYWYRQSLGQGLEFLIYFQGNSAPDKSGLPSDRFSAERTGGSVSTLTIQRTQQEDSAVYLCASSLGTLNGYTFGSGTRLTVV.

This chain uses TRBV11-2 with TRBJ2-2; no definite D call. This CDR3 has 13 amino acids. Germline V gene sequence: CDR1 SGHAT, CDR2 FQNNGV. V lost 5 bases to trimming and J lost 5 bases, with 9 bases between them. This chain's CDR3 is CASSPTETGELFF. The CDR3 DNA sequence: TGTGCCAGCAGCCCCACAGAAACCGGGGAGCTGTTTTTT. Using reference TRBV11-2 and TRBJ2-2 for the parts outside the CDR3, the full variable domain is EAGVAQSPRYKIIEKRQSVAFWCNPISGHATLYWYQQILGQGPKLLIQFQNNGVVDDSQLPKDRFSAERLKGVDSTLKIQPAKLEDSAVYLCASSPTETGELFFGEGSRLTVL.

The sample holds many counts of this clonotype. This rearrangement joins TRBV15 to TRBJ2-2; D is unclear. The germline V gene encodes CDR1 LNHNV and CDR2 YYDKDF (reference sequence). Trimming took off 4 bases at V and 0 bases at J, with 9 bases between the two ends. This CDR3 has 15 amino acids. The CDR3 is CATSTLAANTGELFF. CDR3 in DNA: TGTGCCACCAGCACCTTGGCAGCGAACACCGGGGAGCTGTTTTTT. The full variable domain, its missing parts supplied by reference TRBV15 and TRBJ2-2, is DAMVIQNPRYQVTQFGKPVTLSCSQTLNHNVMYWYQQKSSQAPKLLFHYYDKDFNNEADTPDNFQSRRPNTSFCFLDIRSPGLGDTAMYLCATSTLAANTGELFFGEGSRLTVL.

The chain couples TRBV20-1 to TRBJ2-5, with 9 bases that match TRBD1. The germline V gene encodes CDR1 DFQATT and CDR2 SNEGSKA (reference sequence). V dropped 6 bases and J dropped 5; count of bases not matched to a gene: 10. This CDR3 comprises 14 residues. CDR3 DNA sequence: TGCAGTGCAACCCTCGGGACAGGGTGGGAGACCCAGTACTTC. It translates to CSATLGTGWETQYF.

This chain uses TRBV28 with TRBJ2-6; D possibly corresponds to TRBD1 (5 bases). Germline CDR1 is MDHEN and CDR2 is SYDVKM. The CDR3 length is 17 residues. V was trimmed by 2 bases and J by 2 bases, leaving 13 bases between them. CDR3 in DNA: TGTGCCAGCAGTTTAGGGCTTGGCAGGGCTGGGGCCAACGTCCTGACTTTC. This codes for CASSLGLGRAGANVLTF.

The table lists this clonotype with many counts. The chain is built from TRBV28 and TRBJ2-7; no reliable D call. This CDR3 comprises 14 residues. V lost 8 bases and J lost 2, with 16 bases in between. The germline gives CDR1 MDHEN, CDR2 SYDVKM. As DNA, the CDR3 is TGTGCCAGCTGCGTTCTTGGATCCACCTACGAGCAGTACTTC. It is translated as CASCVLGSTYEQYF.

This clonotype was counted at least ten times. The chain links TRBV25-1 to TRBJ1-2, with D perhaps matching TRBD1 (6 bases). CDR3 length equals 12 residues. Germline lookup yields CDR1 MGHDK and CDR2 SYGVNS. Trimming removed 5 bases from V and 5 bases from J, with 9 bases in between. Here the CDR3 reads CASSTTGYGYTF. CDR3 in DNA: TGTGCCAGCAGTACAACAGGGTATGGCTACACCTTC.

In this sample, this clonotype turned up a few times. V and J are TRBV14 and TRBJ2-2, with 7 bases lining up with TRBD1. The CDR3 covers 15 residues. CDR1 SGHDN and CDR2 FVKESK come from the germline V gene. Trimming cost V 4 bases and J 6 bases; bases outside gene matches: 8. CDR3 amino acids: CASSLGTAWSGELFF. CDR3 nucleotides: TGTGCCAGCAGCCTTGGGACAGCTTGGTCCGGGGAGCTGTTTTTT.

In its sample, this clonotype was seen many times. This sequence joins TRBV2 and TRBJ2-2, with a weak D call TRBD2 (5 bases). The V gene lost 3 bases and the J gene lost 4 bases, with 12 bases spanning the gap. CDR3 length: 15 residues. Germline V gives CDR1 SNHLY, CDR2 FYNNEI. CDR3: CASSDPTRFTGELFF. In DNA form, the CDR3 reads TGTGCCAGCAGTGACCCCACTAGATTCACCGGGGAGCTGTTTTTT.

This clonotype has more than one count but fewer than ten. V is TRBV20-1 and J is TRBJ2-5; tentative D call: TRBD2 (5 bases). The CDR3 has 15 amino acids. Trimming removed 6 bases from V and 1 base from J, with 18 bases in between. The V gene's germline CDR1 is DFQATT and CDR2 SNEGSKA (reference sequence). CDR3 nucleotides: TGCAGTGCCCCCGGGGATGAGGCTTTCCAAGAGACCCAGTACTTC. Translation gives CSAPGDEAFQETQYF.

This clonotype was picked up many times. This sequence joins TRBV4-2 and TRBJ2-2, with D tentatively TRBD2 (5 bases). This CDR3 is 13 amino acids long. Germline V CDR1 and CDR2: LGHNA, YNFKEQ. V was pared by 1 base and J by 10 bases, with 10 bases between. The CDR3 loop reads CASSQGRVEELFF. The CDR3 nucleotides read TGTGCCAGCAGCCAAGGGCGGGTAGAGGAGCTGTTTTTT.

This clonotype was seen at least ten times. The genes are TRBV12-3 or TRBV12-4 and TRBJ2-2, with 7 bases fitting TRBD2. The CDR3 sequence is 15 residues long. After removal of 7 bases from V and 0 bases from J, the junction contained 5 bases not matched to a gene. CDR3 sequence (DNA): TGTGCCAGCACTTGGGGGGGAGCGAACACCGGGGAGCTGTTTTTT. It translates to CASTWGGANTGELFF.

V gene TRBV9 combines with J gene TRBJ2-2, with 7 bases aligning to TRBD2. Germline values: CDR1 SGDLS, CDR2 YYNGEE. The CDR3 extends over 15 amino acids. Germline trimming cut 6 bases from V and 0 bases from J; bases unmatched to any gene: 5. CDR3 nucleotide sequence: TGTGCCAGCACCGTGGGACTATCGAACACCGGGGAGCTGTTTTTT. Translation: CASTVGLSNTGELFF.